The 18 T cell receptor beta chains reported below all come from one sample, sequenced in a study of blood T cell repertoires in COVID-19. Measured with immunoSEQ multiplex PCR; TCRdb has only the in-frame clones, and not every one. This sample has tens of thousands of clones, with roughly 90% found just once. The sample comprised peripheral blood. The source is a human donor in a cohort sampled during active COVID-19.

This chain connects TRBV6-5 to TRBJ2-7, with 7 nucleotides matching TRBD1. V gave up 10 bases and J gave up 3 bases; unmatched junction bases: 9. The CDR3 loop spans 13 amino acids. The V gene's germline CDR1 is MNHEY and CDR2 SVGAGI. CDR3 sequence: CATRTGTFYEQYF. CDR3 DNA sequence: TGTGCCACGAGGACAGGCACCTTCTACGAGCAGTACTTC.

The chain is built from TRBV7-2 and TRBJ2-1; D gene uncertain. With 1 base removed from V and 2 bases from J, the gap between germline ends came to 12 bases. This CDR3 contains 16 residues. Germline assignment: CDR1 SGHTA and CDR2 FQGNSA. CDR3 region: CASSLGLDFTYNEQFF. Written as DNA, the CDR3 is TGTGCCAGCAGCTTAGGATTAGACTTTACCTACAATGAGCAGTTCTTC.

V usage is TRBV20-1 and J usage is TRBJ2-5, with unresolved D. The germline V and J ends were trimmed by 5 bases and 5 bases, with 9 bases remaining between them. The CDR3 consists of 11 residues. Germline V gene lookup returns CDR1 DFQATT and CDR2 SNEGSKA (reference sequence). The CDR3 DNA sequence: TGCAGTGCTGCTCAACGGGAGACCCAGTACTTC. This translates into CSAAQRETQYF.

This chain connects TRBV7-6 to TRBJ2-2; 9 bases match TRBD2. The junction had 22 bases not matched to a gene; V was cut back by 6 bases and J by 5 bases. Germline V lookup: CDR1 SGHVS, CDR2 FNYEAQ. The CDR3 is 20 amino acids. DNA for the CDR3: TGTGCCAGCAGACTAGGGGTCGGGACTAGCCAGAGGGTATCAACCGGGGAGCTGTTTTTT. It translates to CASRLGVGTSQRVSTGELFF.

The CDR3 loop is CASGGRGQNQPQHF. The CDR3, as DNA: TGTGCCAGCGGGGGCAGGGGACAAAATCAGCCCCAGCATTTT. The chain has TRBV6-5 and TRBJ1-5; D perhaps matches TRBD1 (6 bases). The V gene lost 8 bases and the J gene lost 4 bases, with 15 bases spanning the gap. The germline gives CDR1 MNHEY, CDR2 SVGAGI. The CDR3 contains 14 residues.

This sequence joins TRBV12-3 or TRBV12-4 and TRBJ1-1, with D uncertain. This CDR3 has 12 amino acids. Between the trimmed V and J ends, which lost 7 bases and 6 bases, there was a span of 12 bases. The CDR3 bases are TGTGCCAGCACCCGATCGGGTCCTGAAGCTTTCTTT. Its translation is CASTRSGPEAFF.

The chain has TRBV7-9 and TRBJ1-2, with unresolved D. This CDR3 has 15 amino acids. V lost 5 bases and J lost 8, with 21 bases in between. Germline V gene sequence: CDR1 SEHNR, CDR2 FQNEAQ (reference sequence). The CDR3 nucleotides are TGTGCCAGCAGCCATCGGATTGGGGAGGGAAAGGGCTACACCTTC. Translated: CASSHRIGEGKGYTF.

This chain connects TRBV20-1 to TRBJ1-2; 10 bases agree with TRBD1. The length of the CDR3 is 14 residues. Looked up from germline, CDR1 is DFQATT and CDR2 is SNEGSKA (reference sequence). Trimming cost V 3 bases and J 3 bases; bases outside gene matches: 4. CDR3 protein: CSASWGTGDYGYTF. CDR3 nucleotides: TGCAGTGCTAGTTGGGGGACAGGGGACTATGGCTACACCTTC.

The chain employs TRBV24-1 and TRBJ2-2; possible D gene TRBD2, 6 bases. Per germline, CDR1 KGHDR and CDR2 SFDVKD. Between the trimmed V and J ends, which lost 4 bases and 8 bases, there was a span of 13 bases. This CDR3 comprises 14 residues. The CDR3 here is CATSEPRETGELFF. DNA for the CDR3: TGTGCCACCAGTGAGCCTCGGGAGACTGGGGAGCTGTTTTTT.

Written as DNA, the CDR3 is TGTGCCACCAGTGATCCCCGGACAGGGGGCGCAGAGACCCAGTACTTC. This encodes CATSDPRTGGAETQYF. The chain has TRBV24-1 and TRBJ2-5, with 11 positions matching TRBD1. The germline CDR1 and CDR2 sequences are KGHDR and SFDVKD. The V gene end was trimmed by 3 bases and the J gene end by 4 bases; junction bases not matched to a gene: 6. This CDR3 region has 16 residues.

The V gene is TRBV6-5, the J gene TRBJ1-5, with unresolved D. V lost 3 bases and J lost 3, with 6 bases in between. CDR3 size: 13 residues. CDR1 is MNHEY and CDR2 is SVGAGI in the germline V gene. CDR3 DNA: TGTGCCAGCAGTTATACAGTCAATCAGCCCCAGCATTTT. This translates into CASSYTVNQPQHF.

This sequence joins TRBV6-5 and TRBJ1-3, with D hard to call. The CDR3 loop spans 14 amino acids. Germline V gene data show CDR1 as MNHEY and CDR2 as SVGAGI. CDR3 residues: CVVRHPQGGNTIYF. CDR3 nucleotide sequence: TGTGTCGTGAGACATCCACAAGGCGGAAACACCATATATTTT.

The rearrangement uses TRBV3-1 (or the pseudogene TRBV3-2) and TRBJ2-3; no clear D gene. Trimming removed 2 bases from V and 6 bases from J, with 15 bases in between. Per germline, CDR1 LGHDT and CDR2 YNNKEL (reference sequence). This CDR3 comprises 15 residues. CDR3 coding DNA: TGTGCCAGCAGCCAAAATCGACTTCAGAGGGATACGCAGTATTTT. This encodes CASSQNRLQRDTQYF.

The V and J genes are TRBV5-8 and TRBJ1-5; 10 bases are shared with TRBD1. Germline CDR1 is SGHTS and CDR2 is YDEGEE. The V gene end was trimmed by 4 bases and the J gene end by 6 bases; junction bases not matched to a gene: 10. The CDR3 has 16 residues. The CDR3 DNA follows: TGTGCCAGCAGCCAGGGGGACAGGGGAATTCGTCAGCCCCAGCATTTT. Its translation is CASSQGDRGIRQPQHF. The whole variable domain, remainder taken from reference TRBV5-8 and TRBJ1-5, is EAGVTQSPTHLIKTRGQQATLRCSPISGHTSVYWYQQALGLGLQFLLWYDEGEERNRGNFPPRFSGRQFPNYSSELNVNALELEDSALYLCASSQGDRGIRQPQHFGDGTRLSIL.

V and J are TRBV3-1 (or the pseudogene TRBV3-2) and TRBJ2-5; TRBD2 matches 7 bases. The V gene end was trimmed by 5 bases and the J gene end by 3 bases; junction bases not matched to a gene: 15. The CDR3 covers 17 residues. Germline assignment: CDR1 LGHDT and CDR2 YNNKEL (reference sequence). The CDR3 loop reads CASSSTFWYGGEETQYF. DNA for the CDR3: TGTGCCAGCAGCTCAACTTTCTGGTATGGGGGGGAAGAGACCCAGTACTTC.

The genes are TRBV5-1 and TRBJ2-1; 16 nucleotides align to TRBD2. The CDR3 has 19 amino acids. The V gene end was trimmed by 4 bases and the J gene end by 9 bases; junction bases not matched to a gene: 16. Germline CDR1 SGHRS, CDR2 YFSETQ. CDR3 sequence reads: CASSGTSGGAIAAAGEQFF. In DNA form, the CDR3 reads TGCGCCAGCAGCGGGACTAGCGGGGGGGCTATTGCAGCCGCGGGTGAGCAGTTCTTC. Complete variable domain (other parts from reference TRBV5-1 and TRBJ2-1): KAGVTQTPRYLIKTRGQQVTLSCSPISGHRSVSWYQQTPGQGLQFLFEYFSETQRNKGNFPGRFSGRQFSNSRSEMNVSTLELGDSALYLCASSGTSGGAIAAAGEQFFGPGTRLTVL.

Notes on this clone: One junction end does not reproduce the germline sequence, and a read error may be involved. The genes are TRBV18 and TRBJ1-1; D is uncertain. Germline CDR1 reads KGHSH; CDR2 reads LQKENI. This CDR3 is 9 amino acids long. The CDR3 DNA reads TGTGCCAGCTCACCTATTGGCGGGTTT. Its protein product is CASSPIGGF.

The chain recombines TRBV28 with TRBJ2-1; 12 bases agree with TRBD1. V shed 9 bases, J shed 5 bases, and the junction held 8 bases outside the gene matches. The CDR3 is made up of 15 amino acids. Per the germline V gene, CDR1 is MDHEN and CDR2 is SYDVKM. CDR3 in DNA: TGTGCCAGTCAGGGGGACAGGGGGCAAAACAATGAGCAGTTCTTC. As protein: CASQGDRGQNNEQFF.